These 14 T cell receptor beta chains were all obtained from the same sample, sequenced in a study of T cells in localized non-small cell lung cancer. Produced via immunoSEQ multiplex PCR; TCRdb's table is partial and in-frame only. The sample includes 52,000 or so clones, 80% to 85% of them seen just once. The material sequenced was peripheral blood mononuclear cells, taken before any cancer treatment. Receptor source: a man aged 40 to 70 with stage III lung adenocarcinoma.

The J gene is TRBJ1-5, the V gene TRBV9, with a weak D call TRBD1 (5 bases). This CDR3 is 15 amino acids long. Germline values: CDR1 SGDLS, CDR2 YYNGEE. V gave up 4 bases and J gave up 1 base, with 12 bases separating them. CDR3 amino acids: CASSLGDASNQPQHF. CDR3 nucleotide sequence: TGTGCCAGCAGCCTGGGGGACGCAAGCAATCAGCCCCAGCATTTT.

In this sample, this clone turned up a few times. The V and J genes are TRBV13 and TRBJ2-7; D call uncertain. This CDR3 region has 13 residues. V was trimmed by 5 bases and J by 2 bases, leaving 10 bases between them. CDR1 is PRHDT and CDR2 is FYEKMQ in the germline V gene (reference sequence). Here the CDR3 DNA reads TGTGCCAGCAGCCCGTATGGCCCCTACGAGCAGTACTTC. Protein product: CASSPYGPYEQYF.

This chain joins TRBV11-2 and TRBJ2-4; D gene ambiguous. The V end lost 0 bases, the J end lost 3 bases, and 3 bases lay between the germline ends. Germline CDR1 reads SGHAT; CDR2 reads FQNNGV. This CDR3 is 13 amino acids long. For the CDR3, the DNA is TGTGCCAGCAGCTTAGACCTCAAAAACATTCAGTACTTC. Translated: CASSLDLKNIQYF.

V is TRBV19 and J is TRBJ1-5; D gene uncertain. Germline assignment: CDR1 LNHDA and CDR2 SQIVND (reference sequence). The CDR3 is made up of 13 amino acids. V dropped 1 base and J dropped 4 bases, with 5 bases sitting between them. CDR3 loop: CASSIGMNQPQHF. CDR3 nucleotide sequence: TGTGCCAGTAGTATAGGGATGAATCAGCCCCAGCATTTT.

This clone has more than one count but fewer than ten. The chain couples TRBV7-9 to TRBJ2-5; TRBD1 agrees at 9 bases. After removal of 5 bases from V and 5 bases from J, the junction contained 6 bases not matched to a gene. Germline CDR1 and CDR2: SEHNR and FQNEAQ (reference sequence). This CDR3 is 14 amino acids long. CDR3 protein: CASSPKTGGETQYF. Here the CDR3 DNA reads TGTGCCAGCAGCCCGAAGACAGGGGGGGAGACCCAGTACTTC.

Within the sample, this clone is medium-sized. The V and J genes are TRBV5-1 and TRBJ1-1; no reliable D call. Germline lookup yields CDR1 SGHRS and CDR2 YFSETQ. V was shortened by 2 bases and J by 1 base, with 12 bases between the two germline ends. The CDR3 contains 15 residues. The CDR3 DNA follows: TGCGCCAGCAGCTTTTATTATCCGTCGAACACTGAAGCTTTCTTT. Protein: CASSFYYPSNTEAFF.

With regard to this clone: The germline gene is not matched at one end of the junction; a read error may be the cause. In DNA form, the CDR3 reads TGCGCCAGCAGCCAAGATAAGGGACAGAGGGTTTGGTTC. Protein: CASSQDKGQRVWF. The chain carries TRBV4-3 and TRBJ2-4; 7 bases align to TRBD1. This CDR3 comprises 13 residues. Germline CDR1 LGHNA, CDR2 YSLEER.

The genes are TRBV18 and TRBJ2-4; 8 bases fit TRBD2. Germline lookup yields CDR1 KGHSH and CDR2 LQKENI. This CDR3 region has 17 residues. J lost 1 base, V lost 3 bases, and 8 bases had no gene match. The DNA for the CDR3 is TGTGCCAGCTCACCGGGGACGACTAGCGAGGCCAAAAACATTCAGTACTTC. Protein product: CASSPGTTSEAKNIQYF.

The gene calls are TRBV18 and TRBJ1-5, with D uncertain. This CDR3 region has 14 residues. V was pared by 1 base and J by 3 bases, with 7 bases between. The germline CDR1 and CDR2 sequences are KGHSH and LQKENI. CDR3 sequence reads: CASSPQGDNQPQHF. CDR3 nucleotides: TGTGCCAGCTCACCACAGGGCGACAATCAGCCCCAGCATTTT.

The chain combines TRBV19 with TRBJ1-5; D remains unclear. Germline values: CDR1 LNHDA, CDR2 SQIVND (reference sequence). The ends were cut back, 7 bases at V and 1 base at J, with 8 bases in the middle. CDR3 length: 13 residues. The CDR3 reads CASNLLSNQPQHF. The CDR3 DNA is TGTGCCAGTAATTTGTTGAGCAATCAGCCCCAGCATTTT. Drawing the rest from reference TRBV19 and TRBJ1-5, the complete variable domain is DGGITQSPKYLFRKEGQNVTLSCEQNLNHDAMYWYRQDPGQGLRLIYYSQIVNDFQKGDIAEGYSVSREKKESFPLTVTSAQKNPTAFYLCASNLLSNQPQHFGDGTRLSIL.

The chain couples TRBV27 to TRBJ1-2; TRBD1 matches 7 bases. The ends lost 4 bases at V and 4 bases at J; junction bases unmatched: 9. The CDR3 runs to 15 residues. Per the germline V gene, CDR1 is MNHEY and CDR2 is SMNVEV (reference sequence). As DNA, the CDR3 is TGTGCCAGCAGTTCAGGTACAGGGGTCCCCTATGGCTACACCTTC. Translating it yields CASSSGTGVPYGYTF.

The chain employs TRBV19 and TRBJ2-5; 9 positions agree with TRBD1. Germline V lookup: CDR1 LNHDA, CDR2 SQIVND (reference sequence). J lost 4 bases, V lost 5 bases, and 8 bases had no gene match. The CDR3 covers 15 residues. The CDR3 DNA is TGTGCCAGTAGTGAGGGACAGGGTATAGGAGAGACCCAGTACTTC. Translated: CASSEGQGIGETQYF. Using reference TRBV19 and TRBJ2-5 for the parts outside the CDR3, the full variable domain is DGGITQSPKYLFRKEGQNVTLSCEQNLNHDAMYWYRQDPGQGLRLIYYSQIVNDFQKGDIAEGYSVSREKKESFPLTVTSAQKNPTAFYLCASSEGQGIGETQYFGPGTRLLVL.

The CDR3 region is CAISESHGGIQYF. CDR3 nucleotides: TGTGCCATCAGTGAGTCCCACGGGGGAATACAGTACTTC. This chain connects TRBV10-3 to TRBJ2-7; tentatively, D is TRBD2 (6 bases). The ends were cut back, 0 bases at V and 10 bases at J, with 13 bases in the middle. This CDR3 is built from 13 residues. Germline V gene sequence: CDR1 ENHRY, CDR2 SYGVKD.

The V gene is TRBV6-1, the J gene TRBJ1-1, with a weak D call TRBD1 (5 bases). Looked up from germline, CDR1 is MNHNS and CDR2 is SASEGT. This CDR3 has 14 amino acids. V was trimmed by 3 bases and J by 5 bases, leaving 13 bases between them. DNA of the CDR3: TGTGCCAGCAGTGACGGGGGATTCGTGACTGAAGCTTTCTTT. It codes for CASSDGGFVTEAFF.